One TCR beta chain is described in this entry. Its target is not known. The sample belongs to a study of T cells in localized non-small cell lung cancer. Profiling relied on immunoSEQ multiplex PCR, and the TCRdb table lists in-frame clones only, not all of them. The sample yields some 31,000 clones, roughly 75% seen once. Whole-study results and caveats: Tumor showed lower T cell clonality than uninvolved adjacent lung, where it was highest.

Germline loops: CDR1 SGHDT, CDR2 YYEEEE. Trimming pared 2 bases from V and 9 bases from J, leaving 15 bases between. The CDR3 has 15 amino acids. The sequences come from peripheral blood, collected before any cancer treatment. The receptor's source is a male donor older than 55 with stage II squamous cell lung carcinoma. V gene TRBV5-6 combines with J gene TRBJ1-6; D remains ambiguous. DNA of the CDR3: TGTGCCAGCAGCTTTGCCCCGCTCGAAGGTTCACCCCTCCACTTT. Translation: CASSFAPLEGSPLHF. The variable domain in full, with the rest retrieved from reference TRBV5-6 and TRBJ1-6, is DAGVTQSPTHLIKTRGQQVTLRCSPKSGHDTVSWYQQALGQGPQFIFQYYEEEERQRGNFPDRFSGHQFPNYSSELNVNALLLGDSALYLCASSFAPLEGSPLHFGNGTRLTVT.